The 8 T cell receptor beta chains listed next were all sequenced from one sample in a study of CD8 T cells in ankylosing spondylitis. MiXCR, run by TCRdb on the 5' RACE reads, gives a single entry per CDR3 protein. The table records 250,000 to 400,000 distinct CDR3 sequences, around 10% of them present only once. Source material: blood, either unsorted or a sorted T cell fraction (not recorded which). All receptors derive from a female donor with ankylosing spondylitis or in good health (not recorded which).

This clonotype was observed at least ten times. The rearrangement uses TRBV5-1 and TRBJ2-3; no reliable D call. The germline gives CDR1 SGHRS, CDR2 YFSETQ. The CDR3 loop spans 15 amino acids. V was clipped by 7 bases and J by 0 bases, with 15 bases between them. The CDR3 here is CASRYGQSSTDTQYF. CDR3 nucleotide sequence: TGCGCCAGCCGATACGGGCAGAGTAGCACAGATACGCAGTATTTT.

The chain recombines TRBV12-3 or TRBV12-4 with TRBJ2-7; TRBD2 matches 14 bases. The CDR3 is 23 residues long. V dropped 3 bases and J dropped 5; count of bases not matched to a gene: 27. The CDR3 region is CASSFWGLAGEFGNPSHKNEQYF. CDR3 coding DNA: TGTGCCAGCAGTTTTTGGGGACTAGCGGGAGAATTCGGTAACCCATCCCACAAGAACGAGCAGTACTTC.

This clonotype was seen ten or more times. This sequence joins TRBV5-1 and TRBJ2-2, with D unclear. V gave up 0 bases and J gave up 3 bases, with 18 bases separating them. Germline CDR1 and CDR2: SGHRS and YFSETQ. The CDR3 extends over 18 amino acids. The CDR3 sequence is CASSLAGVNLKDTGELFF. Written as DNA, the CDR3 is TGCGCCAGCAGCTTGGCCGGTGTGAACCTTAAGGACACCGGGGAGCTGTTTTTT.

This clonotype was seen repeatedly, ten times or more. The chain carries TRBV20-1 and TRBJ2-7; 8 bases map to TRBD2. Germline CDR1 reads DFQATT; CDR2 reads SNEGSKA (reference sequence). The CDR3 totals 14 residues. V shed 5 bases, J shed 5 bases, and the junction held 11 bases outside the gene matches. The CDR3 loop reads CSAYTRTSYHEQYF. The CDR3 DNA is TGCAGTGCTTATACCCGGACTAGCTATCACGAGCAGTACTTC.

Concerning this clonotype itself: A much larger clone is a single base away; this may be a read error. The chain combines TRBV29-1 with TRBJ1-3, with TRBD1 matching 10 bases. Germline-derived CDR1 and CDR2 are SQVTM and ANQGSEA. V shed 7 bases, J shed 4 bases, and the junction held 4 bases outside the gene matches. The CDR3 is 13 amino acids. The CDR3: CSAGQGRGNTIYF. DNA of the CDR3: TGCAGCGCGGGACAGGGGAGAGGAAACACCATATATTTT.

This clonotype has at least ten counts. The chain recombines TRBV20-1 with TRBJ2-7, with D perhaps TRBD1 (5 bases). This CDR3 region has 14 residues. Germline-derived CDR1 and CDR2 are DFQATT and SNEGSKA (reference sequence). V was trimmed by 0 bases and J by 0 bases, leaving 9 bases between them. CDR3 region: CSARDAGNSYEQYF. In nucleotides, the CDR3 is TGCAGTGCTAGAGATGCAGGGAACTCCTACGAGCAGTACTTC.

This clonotype was detected a few times. The chain joins TRBV12-3 or TRBV12-4 to TRBJ2-1, with 13 bases matching TRBD2. The CDR3 is 17 amino acids. V shed 5 bases and J 7 bases; nucleotides not matched to a gene: 11. Written as DNA, the CDR3 is TGTGCCAGCAGTCCCTTTCAGACTAGCGGGAGGTGGAATGAGCAGTTCTTC. This encodes CASSPFQTSGRWNEQFF.

The J gene is TRBJ2-7, the V gene TRBV7-9; unclear D gene. CDR1 and CDR2 from the germline V gene are SEHNR and FQNEAQ (reference sequence). The V end lost 4 bases, the J end lost 1 base, and 11 bases lay between the germline ends. The CDR3 loop spans 14 amino acids. The CDR3: CASSSTMGSYEQYF. CDR3 sequence (DNA): TGTGCCAGCAGCTCGACGATGGGGTCCTACGAGCAGTACTTC.